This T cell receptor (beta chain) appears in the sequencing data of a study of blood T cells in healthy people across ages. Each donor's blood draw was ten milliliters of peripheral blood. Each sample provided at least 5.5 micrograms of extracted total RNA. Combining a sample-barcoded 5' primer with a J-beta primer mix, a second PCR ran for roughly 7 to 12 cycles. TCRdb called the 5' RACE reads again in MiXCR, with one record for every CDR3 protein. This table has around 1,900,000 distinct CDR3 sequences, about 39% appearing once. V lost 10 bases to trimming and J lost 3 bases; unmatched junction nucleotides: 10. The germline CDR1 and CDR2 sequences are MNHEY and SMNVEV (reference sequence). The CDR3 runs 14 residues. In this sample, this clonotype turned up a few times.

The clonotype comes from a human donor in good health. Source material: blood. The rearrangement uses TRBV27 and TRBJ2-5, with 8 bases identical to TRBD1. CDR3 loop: CATRPLDREETQYF. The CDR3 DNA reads TGTGCCACCCGGCCGTTGGACAGGGAAGAGACCCAGTACTTC.